The present TCR beta chain was sequenced within a study of blood T cell repertoires in COVID-19. Turning to the study itself: COVID-19 samples from acute and convalescent phases originated in the United States, Italy and Spain. Nucleic acid was either cDNA or gDNA, and it came from T cells, B-cell-depleted T cells, or PBMCs.

In the source study's methods: Reference gene primer amplification gave nucleated cell count estimates. The table came from immunoSEQ multiplex PCR; TCRdb's copy has only in-frame clones and leaves some out. V and J calls and clone size come straight from that table; D and trimming were deduced from the DNA. The table lists about 58,000 clones, roughly four fifths of them singletons. The length of the CDR3 is 12 residues. Trimming took 10 bases from V and 0 from J, leaving 7 bases between them. The germline V gene has CDR1 ENHRY and CDR2 SYGVKD. The chain links TRBV10-3 to TRBJ1-3; D may be TRBD1 (5 bases). The origin of this receptor is a man in his sixties with COVID-19, enrolled during active disease. What was sequenced was peripheral blood. The CDR3: CATQGSGNTIYF. CDR3 coding DNA: TGTGCCACCCAGGGCTCTGGAAACACCATATATTTT.